Shown below are 22 T cell receptor beta chains from a single sample sequenced in a study of Ad26.COV2.S vaccination and SARS-CoV-2 variants. Some clones are missing from TCRdb's copy, which holds only in-frame ones; the method was immunoSEQ multiplex PCR. The data show roughly 180,000 clones, around 88% seen once. Specimen: peripheral blood, collected after recovery from COVID-19. The receptors derive from a human donor who had recovered from COVID-19.

V and J are TRBV27 and TRBJ2-3; 10 positions match TRBD2. This CDR3 is built from 15 residues. Germline lookup yields CDR1 MNHEY and CDR2 SMNVEV (reference sequence). V lost 5 bases and J lost 4; bases outside the gene matches: 6. CDR3 nucleotides: TGTGCCAGCAGTCCGTTAGCGGGAGGTGCAGATACGCAGTATTTT. This gives the protein CASSPLAGGADTQYF.

This clone came up a few times. CDR3 DNA sequence: TGTGCCAGCAGCCAAGATCATCACAGGGAATACTATGGCTACACCTTC. It encodes CASSQDHHREYYGYTF. V and J are TRBV4-2 and TRBJ1-2; possibly TRBD1 for D (6 bases). V was clipped by 0 bases and J by 3 bases, with 14 bases between them. Germline-derived CDR1 and CDR2 are LGHNA and YNFKEQ. The CDR3 totals 16 residues.

The chain links TRBV9 to TRBJ1-6; possibly TRBD1 for D (5 bases). Trimming took 0 bases from V and 7 from J, leaving 5 bases between them. The V gene's germline CDR1 is SGDLS and CDR2 YYNGEE. The CDR3 runs 13 residues. CDR3 amino acids: CASSVEGNSPLHF. DNA for the CDR3: TGTGCCAGCAGCGTAGAGGGGAATTCACCCCTCCACTTT.

The chain carries TRBV7-3 and TRBJ2-3; tentative D call: TRBD1 (6 bases). CDR1 is SGHTA, CDR2 FQGTGA, per germline. Trimming shortened V by 5 bases and J by 1 base, and 16 bases separated the two germline ends. This CDR3 has 16 residues. The CDR3 bases are TGTGCCAGCAGCGCCACACAGGGATCCGGCACAGATACGCAGTATTTT. Translation gives CASSATQGSGTDTQYF. Supplemented by reference TRBV7-3 and TRBJ2-3, the full variable domain reads GAGVSQTPSNKVTEKGKYVELRCDPISGHTALYWYRQSLGQGPEFLIYFQGTGAADDSGLPNDRFFAVRPEGSVSTLKIQRTERGDSAVYLCASSATQGSGTDTQYFGPGTRLTVL.

The rearrangement joins TRBV28 to TRBJ1-1; no clear D gene. The V and J ends lost 2 bases and 7 bases respectively, with 11 bases between them. The CDR3 spans 13 residues. Germline CDR1 reads MDHEN; CDR2 reads SYDVKM. The CDR3 nucleotides are TGTGCCAGCAGTTTACGGGCAGCCGATGAAGCTTTCTTT. Residues: CASSLRAADEAFF.

The chain couples TRBV20-1 to TRBJ2-2, with D unresolved. The CDR3 sequence is 11 residues long. Trimming pared 7 bases from V and 1 base from J, leaving 4 bases between. Germline-derived CDR1 and CDR2 are DFQATT and SNEGSKA (reference sequence). The CDR3 coding sequence is TGCAGTGGGAGGAACACCGGGGAGCTGTTTTTT. Protein product: CSGRNTGELFF.

The chain uses TRBV13 and TRBJ2-1; TRBD2 aligns across 13 bases. CDR3 size: 15 residues. The germline V gene has CDR1 PRHDT and CDR2 FYEKMQ (reference sequence). Germline trimming cut 7 bases from V and 8 bases from J; bases unmatched to any gene: 8. The DNA for the CDR3 is TGTGCCAGCACCCGGGGACTAGCGGGAATGTATGAGCAGTTCTTC. Its translation: CASTRGLAGMYEQFF.

This sequence joins TRBV2 and TRBJ1-1; 7 bases are a match to TRBD1. The trim removed 6 bases at V and 5 bases at J, leaving 6 bases unmatched. The CDR3 covers 13 residues. Germline CDR1 is SNHLY and CDR2 is FYNNEI. CDR3 coding DNA: TGTGCCAGCAGCTTCACAGGGGATACTGAAGCTTTCTTT. This translates into CASSFTGDTEAFF.

The V gene is TRBV7-9, the J gene TRBJ1-1, with 10 bases fitting TRBD1. This CDR3 region has 12 residues. With 5 bases clipped from V and 9 bases from J, the junction kept 3 bases outside the gene matches. CDR1 is SEHNR and CDR2 is FQNEAQ in the germline V gene (reference sequence). As DNA, the CDR3 is TGTGCCAGCAGCCTCGACAGGGGGCAAGCTTTCTTT. This gives the protein CASSLDRGQAFF.

The CDR3 DNA is TGTGCCAGTAGTACAACAGGGAAAGCTGATAATTCACCCCTCCACTTT. Protein: CASSTTGKADNSPLHF. V gene TRBV19 combines with J gene TRBJ1-6, with a possible D match to TRBD1 (6 bases). The V end lost 4 bases, the J end lost 5 bases, and 15 bases lay between the germline ends. The CDR3 spans 16 residues. Germline values: CDR1 LNHDA, CDR2 SQIVND (reference sequence).

J is TRBJ2-1 and V is TRBV20-1; no reliable D call. V was clipped by 6 bases and J by 12 bases, with 12 bases between them. The CDR3 is 10 amino acids. The germline V gene has CDR1 DFQATT and CDR2 SNEGSKA (reference sequence). In nucleotides, the CDR3 is TGCAGTGCCCAACAAGGACGGCAGTTCTTC. Protein: CSAQQGRQFF.

CDR3 in DNA: TGTGCCAGCTCACCTTCAGGACAGGGAGATGGCTACACCTTC. Protein product: CASSPSGQGDGYTF. The rearrangement joins TRBV18 to TRBJ1-2; 8 bases are a match to TRBD1. V shed 3 bases, J shed 6 bases, and the junction held 6 bases outside the gene matches. The CDR3 has 14 amino acids. Per the germline V gene, CDR1 is KGHSH and CDR2 is LQKENI.

The chain recombines TRBV19 with TRBJ2-3; 7 bases fit TRBD1. The V and J ends lost 6 bases and 4 bases, in that order; junction bases with no gene match: 10. The CDR3 sequence is 15 residues long. Germline V gives CDR1 LNHDA, CDR2 SQIVND (reference sequence). CDR3 loop: CASSLGGAFADTQYF. Here the CDR3 DNA reads TGTGCCAGTAGCTTAGGGGGCGCGTTCGCAGATACGCAGTATTTT. Full variable domain (rest looked up from reference TRBV19 and TRBJ2-3): DGGITQSPKYLFRKEGQNVTLSCEQNLNHDAMYWYRQDPGQGLRLIYYSQIVNDFQKGDIAEGYSVSREKKESFPLTVTSAQKNPTAFYLCASSLGGAFADTQYFGPGTRLTVL.

The chain combines TRBV5-1 with TRBJ1-5; the match to TRBD1 covers 7 bases. This CDR3 has 15 amino acids. Trimming at V came to 5 bases and at J to 1 base, leaving 6 bases not matched to a gene. Germline V gives CDR1 SGHRS, CDR2 YFSETQ. CDR3: CASRQGPVSNQPQHF. CDR3 in DNA: TGCGCCAGCAGACAGGGGCCGGTCAGCAATCAGCCCCAGCATTTT.

This chain joins TRBV27 and TRBJ1-5, with a tentative D call TRBD1 (6 bases). The ends were cut back, 6 bases at V and 0 bases at J, with 15 bases in the middle. Germline V gene data show CDR1 as MNHEY and CDR2 as SMNVEV (reference sequence). The length of the CDR3 is 16 residues. The CDR3 DNA reads TGTGCCAGCAGGACCGACAGGCTTTATAGCAATCAGCCCCAGCATTTT. This gives the protein CASRTDRLYSNQPQHF.

The chain is built from TRBV19 and TRBJ2-7; tentatively, D is TRBD1 or TRBD2 (5 bases each). Trimming removed 2 bases from V and 5 bases from J, with 16 bases in between. The CDR3 is made up of 15 amino acids. The germline CDR1 and CDR2 sequences are LNHDA and SQIVND (reference sequence). CDR3 nucleotides: TGTGCCAGTAGTATAAGCGCCGGGACGAAAAACGAGCAGTACTTC. Its translation: CASSISAGTKNEQYF.

This chain joins TRBV5-1 and TRBJ2-2, with D uncertain. The CDR3 is 14 amino acids. The germline V gene encodes CDR1 SGHRS and CDR2 YFSETQ. V gave up 4 bases and J gave up 0 bases, with 7 bases separating them. CDR3 loop: CASSPVSNTGELFF. CDR3 DNA sequence: TGCGCCAGCAGCCCTGTCTCGAACACCGGGGAGCTGTTTTTT.

The rearrangement uses TRBV6-5 and TRBJ1-1; D ambiguous. The CDR3 totals 13 residues. The germline CDR1 and CDR2 sequences are MNHEY and SVGAGI. V was shortened by 0 bases and J by 3 bases, with 5 bases between the two germline ends. The CDR3 nucleotides read TGTGCCAGCAGTTACTCTCCCTACACTGAAGCTTTCTTT. Translation gives CASSYSPYTEAFF.

The rearrangement joins TRBV5-1 to TRBJ1-1, with TRBD1 as a possible D gene (5 bases). From germline, CDR1 is SGHRS and CDR2 YFSETQ. Trimming took off 4 bases at V and 7 bases at J, with 11 bases between the two ends. CDR3 length: 12 amino acids. DNA of the CDR3: TGCGCCAGCAGCCCCCGGGGGAATGAAGCTTTCTTT. It encodes CASSPRGNEAFF.

The chain joins TRBV5-6 to TRBJ2-7; no reliable D call. The CDR3 sequence is 14 residues long. V gave up 0 bases and J gave up 2 bases, with 9 bases separating them. Germline lookup yields CDR1 SGHDT and CDR2 YYEEEE. The CDR3 protein is CASSLEDQPYEQYF. The CDR3 region has the DNA TGTGCCAGCAGCTTGGAGGACCAGCCCTACGAGCAGTACTTC.

The chain joins TRBV1 to TRBJ2-1; the tabulated D call, TRBD2, remains unverified against the DNA. TRBV1 is marked as a pseudogene. CDR3 size: 18 residues. The CDR3 DNA reads as TGCACCAGCAGCCGGATTAGCGGGAGTACCCCGCCCTACAATGAGCAGTTCTTC. This gives the protein CTSSRISGSTPPYNEQFF.

The chain has TRBV11-2 and TRBJ2-7; 9 bases are shared with TRBD2. Unmatched junction bases numbered 16, after V lost 5 bases and J lost 2 bases. Germline V gene lookup returns CDR1 SGHAT and CDR2 FQNNGV. The CDR3 contains 18 residues. The CDR3 region is CASSHYGRLAGFPYEQYF. For the CDR3, the DNA is TGTGCCAGCAGCCACTACGGTAGGCTAGCGGGATTCCCCTACGAGCAGTACTTC. Full variable domain (outside the CDR3, taken from reference TRBV11-2 and TRBJ2-7): EAGVAQSPRYKIIEKRQSVAFWCNPISGHATLYWYQQILGQGPKLLIQFQNNGVVDDSQLPKDRFSAERLKGVDSTLKIQPAKLEDSAVYLCASSHYGRLAGFPYEQYFGPGTRLTVT.